One and the same sample provided the 22 T cell receptor beta chains below, sequenced in a study of CD8 T cells in Susac syndrome. Random hexamers were used to reverse transcribe roughly 0.5 to 1 ug of RNA. TCRdb re-analysed the immunoSEQ multiplex PCR reads in MiXCR, keeping a single row per CDR3 protein. The sample lists around 170,000 distinct CDR3 sequences; around 95% were seen once. Sequencing was carried out using CD4+ T cells from PBMCs. The receptors derive from a human donor with Susac syndrome.

This chain uses TRBV12-5 with TRBJ2-5; the D is unclear. Germline V gene data show CDR1 as LGHNT and CDR2 as FRNRAP. The CDR3 consists of 15 residues. Trimming removed 0 bases at V and 1 base at J, with 9 bases between. CDR3 sequence: CASGLVAQIQETQYF. CDR3 nucleotides: TGTGCTAGTGGTTTGGTAGCACAGATCCAAGAGACCCAGTACTTC.

The rearrangement links TRBV30 to TRBJ1-2, with 7 bases matching TRBD1. Germline CDR1 reads GTSNPN; CDR2 reads SVGIG (reference sequence). The CDR3 loop spans 14 amino acids. V shed 0 bases, J shed 8 bases, and the junction held 9 bases outside the gene matches. CDR3 protein: CAWSVTTTGVGYTF. The CDR3 DNA reads as TGTGCCTGGAGTGTAACAACCACAGGGGTGGGCTACACCTTC.

This chain joins TRBV5-4 and TRBJ2-7; no clear D. The germline V gene encodes CDR1 SGHNT and CDR2 YYREEE (reference sequence). V dropped 4 bases and J dropped 3 bases, with 11 bases sitting between them. CDR3 length: 13 residues. In nucleotides, the CDR3 is TGTGCCAGCAGCACCTCGGGCCTCTACGAGCAGTACTTC. Translated: CASSTSGLYEQYF.

The chain carries TRBV18 and TRBJ2-7, with 8 nucleotides matching TRBD1. The CDR3 contains 13 residues. V was clipped by 3 bases and J by 9 bases; unmatched bases: 7. The germline gives CDR1 KGHSH, CDR2 LQKENI. CDR3 DNA: TGTGCCAGCTCACCCGGACAGGGTGTTAGGCAGTACTTC. This sequence encodes CASSPGQGVRQYF.

The chain recombines TRBV5-6 with TRBJ2-5; D call uncertain. CDR1 is SGHDT and CDR2 is YYEEEE in the germline V gene. V was shortened by 4 bases and J by 4 bases, with 14 bases between the two germline ends. This CDR3 is built from 14 residues. CDR3 in amino acids: CASSTSDGGETQYF. The CDR3 nucleotides are TGTGCCAGCAGCACCTCGGACGGCGGAGAGACCCAGTACTTC.

The rearrangement uses TRBV3-1 and TRBJ2-3; 8 bases are a match to TRBD2. J was trimmed by 5 bases and V by 3 bases; bases with no gene match: 7. The CDR3 loop spans 15 amino acids. Germline V gene data show CDR1 as LGHDT and CDR2 as YNNKEL (reference sequence). CDR3 bases: TGTGCCAGCAGCCAGGGACTAGTTCAGGGAGATACGCAGTATTTT. The encoded protein is CASSQGLVQGDTQYF.

The chain has TRBV3-1 and TRBJ2-5; D is unclear. The CDR3 loop spans 12 amino acids. Trimming stripped 1 base from V and 5 bases from J, with 5 bases between. Germline loops: CDR1 LGHDT, CDR2 YNNKEL (reference sequence). The CDR3, as DNA: TGTGCCAGCAGCCAAGTGGTCGAGACCCAGTACTTC. It specifies CASSQVVETQYF.

The rearrangement joins TRBV30 to TRBJ2-3; D gene unclear. Trimming cost V 4 bases and J 4 bases, with 9 bases left between them. Germline lookup yields CDR1 GTSNPN and CDR2 SVGIG (reference sequence). This CDR3 is 12 amino acids long. CDR3 nucleotides: TGTGCCTGGACGACGGAACCAGATACGCAGTATTTT. Its translation is CAWTTEPDTQYF. The full variable domain, rest sourced from reference TRBV30 and TRBJ2-3, is SQTIHQWPATLVQPVGSPLSLECTVEGTSNPNLYWYRQAAGRGLQLLFYSVGIGQISSEVPQNLSASRPQDRQFILSSKKLLLSDSGFYLCAWTTEPDTQYFGPGTRLTVL.

The chain combines TRBV7-2 with TRBJ1-2; D is perhaps TRBD1 (6 bases). Germline V lookup: CDR1 SGHTA, CDR2 FQGNSA. This CDR3 region has 14 residues. The germline V and J ends were trimmed by 0 bases and 6 bases, with 11 bases remaining between them. The CDR3, as DNA: TGTGCCAGCAGCTTAGCGGTCAGGGGTAATGGCTACACCTTC. It translates to CASSLAVRGNGYTF.

The J gene is TRBJ1-2, the V gene TRBV6-5; the D gene is possibly TRBD1 (5 bases). The CDR3 covers 15 residues. V was shortened by 0 bases and J by 4 bases, with 12 bases between the two germline ends. Looked up from germline, CDR1 is MNHEY and CDR2 is SVGAGI. The CDR3 bases are TGTGCCAGCAGTTACTCGTCGGTTGGGACCTATGGCTACACCTTC. It is translated as CASSYSSVGTYGYTF.

The chain combines TRBV7-8 with TRBJ2-1; possible D gene TRBD2, 5 bases. This CDR3 spans 13 amino acids. The V gene's germline CDR1 is SGHVS and CDR2 FQNEAQ. Trimming cost V 5 bases and J 8 bases, with 13 bases left between them. The CDR3 region has the DNA TGTGCCAGCAGCCCCTTCGGGGTCCATGAGCAGTTCTTC. Its translation: CASSPFGVHEQFF.

The chain recombines TRBV27 with TRBJ2-1; D might be TRBD1 (6 bases). Trimming cost V 5 bases and J 6 bases, with 20 bases left between them. Looked up from germline, CDR1 is MNHEY and CDR2 is SMNVEV (reference sequence). This CDR3 spans 16 amino acids. The CDR3 DNA reads as TGTGCCAGCAGTCCACAGGGTAAGCGAGCCGGCAATGAGCAGTTCTTC. Protein: CASSPQGKRAGNEQFF.

V usage is TRBV7-2 and J usage is TRBJ2-7; 7 positions match TRBD1. Per germline, CDR1 SGHTA and CDR2 FQGNSA. CDR3 length: 15 residues. V shed 3 bases, J shed 3 bases, and the junction held 8 bases outside the gene matches. The CDR3 DNA reads TGTGCCAGCAGCTTTTCGGACAGGCCTTTCTACGAGCAGTACTTC. Amino acids: CASSFSDRPFYEQYF.

The V call is TRBV23-1, the J call TRBJ2-7; TRBD1 agrees at 7 bases. TRBV23-1 is annotated as an ORF whose role is uncertain. The CDR3 runs to 12 residues. V was pared by 5 bases and J by 3 bases, with 1 base of the junction left unmatched. CDR3 in amino acids: CASSRDSYEQYV. The DNA for the CDR3 is TGCGCCAGCAGTAGGGACAGCTACGAGCAGTACGTC.

The chain has TRBV28 and TRBJ2-5; D not resolved. Trimming shortened V by 10 bases and J by 5 bases, and 14 bases separated the two germline ends. The CDR3 totals 12 residues. In germline, CDR1 is MDHEN, CDR2 SYDVKM. As DNA, the CDR3 is TGTGCCATCCAAGGGTTTCTGGAGACCCAGTACTTC. Amino acids: CAIQGFLETQYF.

The V gene is TRBV6-5, the J gene TRBJ1-1; D uncertain. Germline lookup yields CDR1 MNHEY and CDR2 SVGAGI. V was trimmed by 6 bases and J by 2 bases, leaving 13 bases between them. The CDR3 length is 14 residues. The CDR3 spells CASSTTGINTEAFF. CDR3 DNA sequence: TGTGCCAGCAGCACGACCGGGATTAACACTGAAGCTTTCTTT.

V gene TRBV20-1 combines with J gene TRBJ2-3; 10 bases fit TRBD2. V gave up 6 bases and J gave up 1 base; unmatched junction bases: 1. Germline V gives CDR1 DFQATT, CDR2 SNEGSKA (reference sequence). The CDR3 has 13 residues. The CDR3 here is CSATSGGTDTQYF. The CDR3 DNA sequence: TGCAGTGCAACTAGCGGGGGCACAGATACGCAGTATTTT.

The chain has TRBV4-2 and TRBJ2-1, with D unresolved. Trimming pared 1 base from V and 10 bases from J, leaving 14 bases between. The CDR3 has 14 amino acids. Germline assignment: CDR1 LGHNA and CDR2 YNFKEQ. CDR3 nucleotide sequence: TGTGCCAGCAGCCAAGGGGCCGGTGGGTCGGAGCAGTTCTTC. Translation gives CASSQGAGGSEQFF.

The chain uses TRBV4-2 and TRBJ2-5, with D possibly being TRBD1 (6 bases). Germline loops: CDR1 LGHNA, CDR2 YNFKEQ. The V and J ends lost 0 bases and 2 bases respectively, with 10 bases between them. The CDR3 sequence is 15 residues long. This chain's CDR3 is CASSQDSGTQETQYF. The CDR3 DNA follows: TGTGCCAGCAGCCAAGATTCCGGGACACAAGAGACCCAGTACTTC.

Here the CDR3 DNA reads TGTGCCAGCAGCCGGCGGGGGGCTACTGAAGCTTTCTTT. This sequence encodes CASSRRGATEAFF. The rearrangement uses TRBV6-5 and TRBJ1-1; possible D gene TRBD1, 6 bases. The V and J ends lost 6 bases and 5 bases respectively, with 13 bases between them. Germline V gives CDR1 MNHEY, CDR2 SVGAGI. The CDR3 has 13 amino acids.

The DNA for the CDR3 is TGTGCCAGCAGCTTAGTGCTTGAAGCTTTCTTT. This sequence encodes CASSLVLEAFF. The chain uses TRBV7-9 and TRBJ1-1, with D hard to call. Trimming cost V 1 base and J 7 bases, with 4 bases left between them. Germline V lookup: CDR1 SEHNR, CDR2 FQNEAQ (reference sequence). This CDR3 region has 11 residues.

V gene TRBV28 combines with J gene TRBJ2-6; the D is unclear. CDR3 length: 11 residues. V shed 1 base and J shed 15 bases, with 7 bases lying between them. The germline CDR1 and CDR2 sequences are MDHEN and SYDVKM. CDR3 sequence: CASSLSGTLTF. CDR3 nucleotide sequence: TGTGCCAGCAGTTTATCCGGAACCCTGACTTTC.